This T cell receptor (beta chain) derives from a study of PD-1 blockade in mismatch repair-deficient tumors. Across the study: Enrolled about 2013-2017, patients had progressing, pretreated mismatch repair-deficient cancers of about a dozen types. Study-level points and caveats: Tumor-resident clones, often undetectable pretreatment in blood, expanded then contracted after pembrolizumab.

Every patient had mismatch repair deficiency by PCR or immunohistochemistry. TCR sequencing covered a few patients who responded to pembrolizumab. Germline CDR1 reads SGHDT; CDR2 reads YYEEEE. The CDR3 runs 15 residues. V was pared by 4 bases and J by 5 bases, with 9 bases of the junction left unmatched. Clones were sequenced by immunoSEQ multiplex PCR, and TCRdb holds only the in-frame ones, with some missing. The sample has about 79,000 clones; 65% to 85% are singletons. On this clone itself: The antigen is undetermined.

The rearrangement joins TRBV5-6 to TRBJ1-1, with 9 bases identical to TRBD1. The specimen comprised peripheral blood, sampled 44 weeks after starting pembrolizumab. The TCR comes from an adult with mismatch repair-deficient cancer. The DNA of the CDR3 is TGTGCCAGCAGCCTTTGGGACAGGGAATTTACTGAAGCTTTCTTT. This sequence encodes CASSLWDREFTEAFF.